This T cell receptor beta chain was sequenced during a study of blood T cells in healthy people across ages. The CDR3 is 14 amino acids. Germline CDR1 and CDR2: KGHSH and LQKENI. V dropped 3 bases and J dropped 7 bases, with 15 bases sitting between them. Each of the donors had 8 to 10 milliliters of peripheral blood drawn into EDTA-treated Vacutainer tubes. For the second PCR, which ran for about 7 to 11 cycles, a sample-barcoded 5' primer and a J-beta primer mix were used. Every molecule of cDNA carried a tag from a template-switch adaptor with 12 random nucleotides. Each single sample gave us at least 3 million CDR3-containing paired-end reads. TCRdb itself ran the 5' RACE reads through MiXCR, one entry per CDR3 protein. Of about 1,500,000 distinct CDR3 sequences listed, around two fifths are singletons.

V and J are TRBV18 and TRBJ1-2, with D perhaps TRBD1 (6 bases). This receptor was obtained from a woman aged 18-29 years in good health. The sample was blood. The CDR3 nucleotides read TGTGCCAGCTCACCTTCCACAGGGACGAGTGGCTACACCTTC. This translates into CASSPSTGTSGYTF. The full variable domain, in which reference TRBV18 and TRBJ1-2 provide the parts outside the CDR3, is NAGVMQNPRHLVRRRGQEARLRCSPMKGHSHVYWYRQLPEEGLKFMVYLQKENIIDESGMPKERFSAEFPKEGPSILRIQQVVRGDSAAYFCASSPSTGTSGYTFGSGTRLTVV.